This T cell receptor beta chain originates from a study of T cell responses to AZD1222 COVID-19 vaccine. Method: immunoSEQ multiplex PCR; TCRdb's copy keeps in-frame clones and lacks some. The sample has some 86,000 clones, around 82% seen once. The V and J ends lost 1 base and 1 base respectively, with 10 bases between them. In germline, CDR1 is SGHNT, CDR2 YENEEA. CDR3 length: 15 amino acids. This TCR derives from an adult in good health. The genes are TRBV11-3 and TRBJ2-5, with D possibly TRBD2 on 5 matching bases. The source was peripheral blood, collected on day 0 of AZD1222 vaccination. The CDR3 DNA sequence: TGTGCCAGCAGCTTAGGGCGGGCAACCCAAGAGACCCAGTACTTC. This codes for CASSLGRATQETQYF.